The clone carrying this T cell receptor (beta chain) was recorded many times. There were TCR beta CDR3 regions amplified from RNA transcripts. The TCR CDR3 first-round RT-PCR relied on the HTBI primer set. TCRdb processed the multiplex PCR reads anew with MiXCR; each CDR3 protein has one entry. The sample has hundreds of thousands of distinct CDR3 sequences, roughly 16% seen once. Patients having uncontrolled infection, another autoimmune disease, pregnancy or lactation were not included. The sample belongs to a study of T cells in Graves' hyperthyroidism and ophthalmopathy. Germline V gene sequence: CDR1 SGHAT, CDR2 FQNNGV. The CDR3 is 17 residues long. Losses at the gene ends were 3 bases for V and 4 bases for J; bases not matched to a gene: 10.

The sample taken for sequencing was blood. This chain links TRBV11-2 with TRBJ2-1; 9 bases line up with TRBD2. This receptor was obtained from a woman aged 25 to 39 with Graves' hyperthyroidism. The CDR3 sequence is CASSFPTASGKYNEQFF. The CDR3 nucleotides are TGTGCCAGCAGCTTCCCGACTGCTAGCGGGAAGTACAATGAGCAGTTCTTC.